Here is one T cell receptor beta chain with its context. Each CDR3 protein is one row after TCRdb ran MiXCR on the 5' RACE reads. Of 360,000 or so distinct CDR3 sequences in the sample, over 25% were seen once. These data originate in a study of T-cell memory formation after mild COVID-19. The TCR was taken from an adult woman who had mild COVID-19 (a few samples of this study predate the infection). Cell type and time point are not known. The sample comprised PBMCs or a T cell subset sorted from them (not recorded which).

The CDR3 DNA reads as TGTGCCAGCAGTTTTGGCAGGGAAGCGACCTACGAGCAGTACTTC. This sequence encodes CASSFGREATYEQYF. The chain is built from TRBV12-3 or TRBV12-4 and TRBJ2-7; TRBD1 might be the D (5 bases). V gave up 3 bases and J gave up 2 bases, with 14 bases separating them. CDR3 size: 15 residues.